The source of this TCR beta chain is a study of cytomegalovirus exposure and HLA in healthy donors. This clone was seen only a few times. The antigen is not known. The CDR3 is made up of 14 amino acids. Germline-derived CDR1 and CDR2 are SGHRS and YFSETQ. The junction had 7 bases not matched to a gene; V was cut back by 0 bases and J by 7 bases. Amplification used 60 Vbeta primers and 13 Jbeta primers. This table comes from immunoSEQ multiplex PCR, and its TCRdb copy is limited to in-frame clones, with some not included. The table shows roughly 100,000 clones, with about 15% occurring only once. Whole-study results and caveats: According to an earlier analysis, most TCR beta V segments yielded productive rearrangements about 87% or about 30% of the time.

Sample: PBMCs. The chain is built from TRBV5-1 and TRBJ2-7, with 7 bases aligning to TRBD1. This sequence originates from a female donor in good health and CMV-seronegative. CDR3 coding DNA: TGCGCCAGCAGCTTGGGACAGGGCGGATGGGAGCAGTACTTC. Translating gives CASSLGQGGWEQYF.